What follows is one T cell receptor (beta chain) and its context. The sample comes from a study of OX40 agonist ivuxolimab in advanced cancers. Across the study: Ivuxolimab was delivered to patients intravenously every 2 weeks at doses spanning 0.01 to 10 mg/kg. Of the patients, three showed partial responses, one with hepatocellular carcinoma and two with cutaneous melanoma.

Profiling relied on immunoSEQ multiplex PCR, and the TCRdb table lists in-frame clones only, not all of them. The sample consists of over 55,000 clones, about 90% of them appearing once. The receptor was isolated from an adult with an advanced solid tumor such as melanoma, head and neck, liver or kidney cancer. The sequences come from CD4+ or CD8+ T cells sorted from blood, collected in a trial of the OX40 agonist ivuxolimab.

The CDR3 bases are TGTGCCAGCAGCTCCTTAGCGGAGGGCACCTACGAGCAGTACTTC. This codes for CASSSLAEGTYEQYF. The rearrangement uses TRBV5-4 and TRBJ2-7; D is perhaps TRBD2 (6 bases). Trimming took off 3 bases at V and 2 bases at J, with 15 bases between the two ends. The germline gives CDR1 SGHNT, CDR2 YYREEE (reference sequence). CDR3 length: 15 amino acids.